The entry below describes one T cell receptor beta chain. This entry comes from a study of cytomegalovirus exposure and HLA in healthy donors. There are 16 residues in the CDR3. Germline loops: CDR1 SGHRS, CDR2 YFSETQ. V was clipped by 4 bases and J by 3 bases, with 17 bases between them. Primers for the PCR totalled 60 Vbeta and 13 Jbeta. The method was immunoSEQ multiplex PCR; TCRdb's version includes in-frame clones alone and lacks a portion of them. The sample has 150,000 to 200,000 clones; around 65% are singletons. V is TRBV5-1 and J is TRBJ2-1; maybe TRBD1 (6 bases). The clonotype was recovered from a woman aged 40 to 50 in good health and CMV-seropositive. Sequencing was carried out using PBMCs. CDR3 nucleotides: TGCGCCAGCAGCCCACCGACGACAGGCTTCTACAATGAGCAGTTCTTC. It encodes CASSPPTTGFYNEQFF. The full variable domain, its missing parts supplied by reference TRBV5-1 and TRBJ2-1, is KAGVTQTPRYLIKTRGQQVTLSCSPISGHRSVSWYQQTPGQGLQFLFEYFSETQRNKGNFPGRFSGRQFSNSRSEMNVSTLELGDSALYLCASSPPTTGFYNEQFFGPGTRLTVL.